This T cell receptor beta chain was observed in a study of blood T cell repertoires in COVID-19. The wider study: Cohort 3 donors were reported recovered after two negative PCRs, clearance, or symptom resolution.

The CDR3 consists of 15 residues. V was clipped by 4 bases and J by 5 bases, with 16 bases between them. Germline V CDR1 and CDR2: SGHRS, YFSETQ. Sequencing was performed with immunoSEQ multiplex PCR; in TCRdb, only in-frame clones are kept and a portion is missing. The sample gives approximately 210,000 clones, roughly 91% of which show up once; 7.2% is in the top ten. This sequence originates from a man aged 30-40 years in a cohort exposed to, infected with or recovered from COVID-19 (not recorded which). This chain joins TRBV5-1 and TRBJ2-1; TRBD2 is a possible D gene (6 bases). The material sequenced was PBMCs or T cells enriched from blood (not recorded which). This chain's CDR3 is CASSRSGFTDNEQFF. Written as DNA, the CDR3 is TGCGCCAGCAGCAGAAGCGGGTTTACGGACAATGAGCAGTTCTTC.